This T cell receptor beta chain was identified during a study of graft-versus-host responses after intestinal transplantation. Study details: Each recipient received anti-thymocyte globulin induction, then tacrolimus and steroids for three to four years.

The CDR3 extends over 11 amino acids. Trimming left V 5 bases short and J 10 bases short, with 10 bases between. CDR1 and CDR2 from the germline V gene are SNHLY and FYNNEI. Data came from immunoSEQ multiplex PCR; TCRdb stores just in-frame clones and leaves some out. The sample has tens of thousands of clones; about 89% are singletons. This specimen consisted of PBMCs, obtained around 320 days after intestinal transplant. This chain links TRBV2 with TRBJ2-3; D is possibly TRBD2 (5 bases). This clonotype was obtained from a human patient who received an intestinal transplant, so some T cells may come from the graft donor. The CDR3 sequence is CASSMGGPQYF. CDR3 sequence (DNA): TGTGCCAGCAGTATGGGCGGGCCGCAGTATTTT.